The 28 T cell receptor delta chains below come from one sample, sequenced in a study of γδ T cells in repeated Plasmodium falciparum infection. TCRdb ran CATT on the multiplex PCR reads. The table records approximately 93,000 delta-chain clones, approximately 1% of them present only once. Flow sorting of PBMC yielded separate Vgamma9/Vdelta2+ and Vdelta2-negative gammadelta T cell populations for bulk repertoire analysis. The sequenced sample was gamma-delta T cells from blood. Receptors originate from a pool of human donors (malaria-infected and uninfected, not separated).

The sample holds a few counts of this clone. TCRdb pairs this DNA with a much larger clone's protein that differs at residue 4, likely a read error; the protein shown was translated from the DNA. This chain links TRDV2 with TRDJ1, with 11 positions matching TRDD3. The J gene, missing from TCRdb, was assigned here through DNA to germline matching. The CDR3 has 21 amino acids. Germline V gene lookup returns CDR1 GEAIGNYY and CDR2 EKD. The CDR3 nucleotides are TGTGCCTGTGTCACCGTTCTACTGGGGGATAAAAGGGGTCGGAGCACCGATAAACTCATCTTT. Its protein is CACVTVLLGDKRGRSTDKLIF.

Concerning this clone itself: A far larger clone is one nucleotide away, so this likely arose from a read error. This rearrangement joins TRDV1 to TRDJ1, with TRDD3 matching 8 bases. As TCRdb names no J gene, one was assigned here on the basis of a DNA match to germline. Per germline, CDR1 TSWWSYY and CDR2 QGS. The CDR3 runs 20 residues. CDR3 sequence: CALGEGILGIPSKYTDKLIF. DNA for the CDR3: TGCGCTCTTGGGGAGGGGATCTTGGGGATACCCTCTAAGTACACCGATAAACTCATCTTT.

This clone has at least ten counts. In the same sample, other DNA sequences code for this CDR3. J is TRDJ2 and V is TRDV2; TRDD3 is a possible D gene (6 bases). The CDR3 covers 18 residues. V lost 1 base, J lost 4 bases, and 21 bases lay in between. Germline V gene lookup returns CDR1 GEAIGNYY and CDR2 EKD. The CDR3 spells CACDTLEGDGHSTAQLFF. The CDR3 DNA sequence: TGTGCCTGTGACACTCTTGAGGGGGACGGTCACTCGACAGCACAACTCTTCTTT.

Notes on this clone: TCRdb's entry gives the protein of a much larger clone, which mismatches this DNA's translation at residue 12, likely from a read error; the protein reported here is translated from the DNA. The chain employs TRDV2 and TRDJ1; 12 bases align to TRDD3. There are 15 residues in the CDR3. From germline, CDR1 is GEAIGNYY and CDR2 EKD. CDR3: CACRTGGYHTDRLIF. The CDR3 coding sequence is TGTGCCTGTCGTACTGGGGGATACCACACCGATAGACTCATCTTT.

This clone was seen a few times. TCRdb records a much larger clone's protein for this DNA, with a difference at residue 10 that likely arises from a read error; the protein given is the translation of the DNA. As DNA, the CDR3 is TGTGCCTGTGACACGCTTACTGGGGGAGCACTCCAGTACACCGATAAACTCATCTTT. Its translation: CACDTLTGGALQYTDKLIF. The chain joins TRDV2 to TRDJ1; 9 bases align to TRDD3. This CDR3 spans 19 amino acids. Germline CDR1 is GEAIGNYY and CDR2 is EKD. Unmatched junction bases numbered 14, after V lost 1 base and J lost 0 bases.

Comments on this clone: This is likely an artifact of a read error, given a far larger clone one base away. Other nucleotide sequences from this sample produce the same CDR3. The V gene corresponds to TRDV2; no J gene was called; TRDD3, as called in the table, went unchecked against the DNA. Germline-derived CDR1 and CDR2 are GEAIGNYY and EKD. This CDR3 has 20 amino acids. The CDR3 bases are TGTGCCTGTGACCGGGTCATACTGGGGGATACTTTAAGGGCGACCCGACAGATGTTCTTC. Translated: CACDRVILGDTLRATRQMFF.

This clone was counted between two and nine times. TCRdb's entry gives the protein of a much larger clone, which mismatches this DNA's translation at residue 3, likely from a read error; the protein reported here is translated from the DNA. The chain joins TRDV2 to TRDJ1, with 12 bases fitting TRDD3. Germline matching of the DNA provided the J gene here, since TCRdb leaves it blank. Looked up from germline, CDR1 is GEAIGNYY and CDR2 is EKD. This CDR3 is 17 amino acids long. The CDR3 reads CARDTSDPGGYADKLIF. The CDR3 nucleotides read TGTGCCCGTGACACCTCCGATCCTGGGGGATACGCCGATAAACTCATCTTT.

Turning to this clone: The protein held in TCRdb is that of a much larger clone and does not match this DNA's translation at residue 6, likely because of a read error; the protein shown is translated from the DNA. This chain joins TRDV2 and TRDJ1; no reliable D call. Since TCRdb gives no J gene, matching the DNA to germline was used here to assign it. CDR1 and CDR2 from the germline V gene are GEAIGNYY and EKD. This CDR3 spans 13 amino acids. V was pared by 1 base and J by 5 bases, with 10 bases between. Written as DNA, the CDR3 is TGTGCCTGTGACACGCGGGGTAATGATAAACTCATCTTT. This codes for CACDTRGNDKLIF.

This clone was observed a few times. A far more abundant clone sits one base away, making this likely a read error. Additional DNA sequences in this sample encode the identical CDR3. No J gene was called, and the V gene is TRDV1; TRDD3, the table's D call, was not compared with the DNA. This CDR3 is 18 amino acids long. Germline lookup yields CDR1 TSWWSYY and CDR2 QGS. CDR3 sequence reads: CALGERPYWGIVLDKLIF. CDR3 coding DNA: TGTGCTCTTGGGGAACGCCCATACTGGGGGATAGTCCTCGATAAACTCATCTTC.

This clone was seen a handful of times. A read error likely explains why the TCRdb protein, taken from a much larger clone, differs from this DNA's translation at residue 6; the protein shown is translated from the DNA. The CDR3 DNA reads as TGTGCCTGTGACACGCATGGGGGATTTACCGATAAACTCATCTTT. This codes for CACDTHGGFTDKLIF. The J gene is TRDJ1, the V gene TRDV2; the match to TRDD3 covers 8 bases. No J segment appears in TCRdb, so it was assigned here by matching the sequence to germline. The junction had 5 bases not matched to a gene; V was cut back by 1 base and J by 2 bases. The CDR3 spans 15 residues. The germline CDR1 and CDR2 sequences are GEAIGNYY and EKD.

This clone was counted only a few times. The protein TCRdb lists belongs to a much larger clone and differs from this DNA's translation at residue 8, which points to a read error; the protein shown is made from the DNA. The chain links TRDV1 to TRDJ1, with 12 positions matching TRDD3. TCRdb leaves out the J gene; it was filled in here by matching the DNA to germline. Germline CDR1 reads TSWWSYY; CDR2 reads QGS. The CDR3 totals 25 residues. The J segment lost 1 base and the V segment lost 1 base, leaving 28 bases of the junction unmatched. The CDR3 sequence is CALGEQGSPTNKVWGIRWPTDKLIF. The CDR3 DNA follows: TGTGCTCTTGGGGAACAGGGCAGTCCTACGAACAAAGTCTGGGGGATACGATGGCCCACCGATAAACTCATCTTT.

This clone was seen a few times. A read error likely explains why the TCRdb protein, taken from a much larger clone, differs from this DNA's translation at residue 5; the protein shown is translated from the DNA. The chain recombines TRDV2 with TRDJ3, with no clear D. The J gene was not available in TCRdb and was assigned here by matching the DNA to germline segments. V dropped 5 bases and J dropped 0 bases, with 16 bases sitting between them. The CDR3 totals 18 residues. Germline-derived CDR1 and CDR2 are GEAIGNYY and EKD. The CDR3 loop reads CACVRRGTRSWDTRQMFF. The DNA for the CDR3 is TGTGCCTGTGTACGCCGCGGGACACGCTCCTGGGACACCCGACAGATGTTTTTC.

This clone was observed a few times. A far larger clone is off by one base, so a read error is likely. The sample holds other DNA sequences that translate to the same CDR3. The V gene is TRDV2, the J gene TRDJ2, with 11 bases lining up with TRDD3. The germline V gene encodes CDR1 GEAIGNYY and CDR2 EKD. CDR3 length equals 17 residues. V trimming: 3 bases; J trimming: 2 bases; junction bases outside the gene matches: 7. CDR3 region: CACDVDWGIRLTAQLFF. CDR3 nucleotide sequence: TGTGCCTGTGACGTTGACTGGGGGATAAGGTTGACAGCACAACTCTTCTTT.

A note on this clone: With a far larger clone one base away, a read error is the likely cause. Additional DNA sequences in this sample encode the identical CDR3. The chain joins TRDV1 to TRDJ2, with 13 positions matching TRDD3. The CDR3 consists of 25 residues. The ends lost 2 bases at V and 0 bases at J; junction bases unmatched: 24. CDR1 and CDR2 from the germline V gene are TSWWSYY and QGS. CDR3 in DNA: TGTGCTCTTGGGGAAGATTCGATCCTCGCCGAACCAACTGGGGGATACGGTACTTTGACAGCACAACTCTTCTTT. This encodes CALGEDSILAEPTGGYGTLTAQLFF.

This clone was counted ten times or more. The protein here is the DNA translation, as the TCRdb protein differs from it at residue 7. V and J are TRDV1 and TRDJ1; 8 nucleotides line up with TRDD3. The CDR3 extends over 19 amino acids. The germline CDR1 and CDR2 sequences are TSWWSYY and QGS. Unmatched junction bases numbered 13, after V lost 1 base and J lost 0 bases. The CDR3: CALGEPSDTLLGDTDKLIF. The CDR3 DNA is TGTGCTCTTGGGGAACCTTCCGACACATTACTGGGGGACACCGATAAACTCATCTTT.

This clone was counted a few times. The protein TCRdb lists belongs to a much larger clone and differs from this DNA's translation at residue 16, which points to a read error; the protein shown is made from the DNA. V gene TRDV1 was called; the J gene was not; the D segment call TRDD3 is taken from the table without a DNA check. The CDR3 covers 18 residues. Germline CDR1 and CDR2: TSWWSYY and QGS. This chain's CDR3 is CALGDLNRGGSLDGKPIF. CDR3 in DNA: TGTGCTCTTGGGGACCTAAACAGGGGGGGATCATTAGACGGAAAACCCATCTTT.

Notes on this clone: TCRdb's protein, taken from a much larger clone, differs from this DNA's translation at residue 8, likely owing to a read error; the protein displayed comes from the DNA. The chain employs TRDV1 and TRDJ3, with TRDD3 matching over 12 bases. The J gene is absent in TCRdb and was assigned here via DNA matching to germline. The germline gives CDR1 TSWWSYY, CDR2 QGS. This CDR3 region has 24 residues. The ends lost 2 bases at V and 0 bases at J; junction bases unmatched: 17. The CDR3 sequence: CALGERPCLPTGGYFSWDTRQMFF. CDR3 DNA sequence: TGTGCTCTTGGGGAAAGGCCCTGCCTTCCAACTGGGGGATACTTCTCCTGGGACACCCGACAGATGTTTTTC.

This clone has a handful of counts. The protein TCRdb gives is from a much larger clone and does not agree with this DNA's translation at residue 17, likely a read error; the protein shown here comes from the DNA. CDR3 residues: CALGEQTREGVWDTHTGKLIF. In DNA, the CDR3 is TGTGCTCTTGGGGAACAAACCCGGGAGGGTGTGTGGGATACGCACACCGGTAAACTCATCTTT. The chain combines TRDV1 with TRDJ1; 8 bases match TRDD3. Germline matching of the DNA provided the J gene here, since TCRdb leaves it blank. This CDR3 has 21 amino acids. CDR1 and CDR2 from the germline V gene are TSWWSYY and QGS.

This clone was detected ten times or more. The V gene is given as TRDV1, and no J gene call is available; the table's D gene call, TRDD3, was not cross checked with the DNA. CDR1 is TSWWSYY and CDR2 is QGS in the germline V gene. This CDR3 region has 22 residues. CDR3 DNA: TGTGCTCTTGGGGCCTCTCCCTTCCTACTAGGAGGTACTGGGGGCTTCCCCGCGAGGCTCATCTTT. It specifies CALGASPFLLGGTGGFPARLIF.

Note on this clone: Only one base separates this from a far larger clonotype, so it likely reflects a read error. Other DNA sequences of this sample code for an identical CDR3. The V call is TRDV2, the J call TRDJ1, with 8 bases matching TRDD3. The J gene, left out of TCRdb, was set here by checking the DNA against germline. This CDR3 is built from 18 residues. Germline loops: CDR1 GEAIGNYY, CDR2 EKD. With V trimmed by 1 base and J by 1 base, 13 bases remained unmatched. CDR3 DNA sequence: TGTGCCTGTGACACGATTACTGGGGGGTACTCGTCCACCGATAAACTCATCTTT. Residues: CACDTITGGYSSTDKLIF.

This clone has ten or more counts. CDR3 DNA: TGTGCTCTTGGGGGACATCACTGGGCTAGGTGGGGGAAACTCATCTTT. Residues: CALGGHHWARWGKLIF. V usage is TRDV1 and J usage is TRDJ1; D is perhaps TRDD3 (6 bases). The V end was cut by 4 bases, the J end by 8 bases, with 23 bases between. Germline lookup yields CDR1 TSWWSYY and CDR2 QGS. The CDR3 is 16 amino acids.

About this clone itself: TCRdb's listed protein matches a much larger clone and diverges from this DNA's translation at residue 14, likely through a read error; the protein shown comes from the DNA. The rearrangement links TRDV2 to TRDJ3; TRDD3 matches 13 bases. In the absence of a J gene in TCRdb, the DNA was matched to germline to assign it here. Germline lookup yields CDR1 GEAIGNYY and CDR2 EKD. The CDR3 is made up of 20 amino acids. In DNA form, the CDR3 reads TGTGCCTGTGACAAAGTACTGGGGGATACGAGCTCCTGGGGCACCCGACAGATGTTTTTC. It encodes CACDKVLGDTSSWGTRQMFF.

A word on this clone: A far larger clone lies a single base away; this is likely a read error. Other nucleotide sequences in the sample specify the same CDR3. The J gene went uncalled, whereas the V gene is TRDV1; TRDD3 is the table's D call and was not checked against the DNA. The CDR3 has 20 amino acids. Per germline, CDR1 TSWWSYY and CDR2 QGS. The CDR3 loop is CALGEQFFLSQGDTAAQLFF. The CDR3 coding sequence is TGTGCTCTTGGGGAGCAATTTTTCCTTTCGCAGGGGGATACGGCAGCACAACTCTTCTTC.

Concerning this clone: TCRdb lists the protein of a much larger clone for this DNA, which differs at residue 5, so this is likely a read error; the protein given here is translated from the DNA itself. The chain recombines TRDV1 with TRDJ1; 9 bases align to TRDD3. J lost 6 bases, V lost 5 bases, and 22 bases had no gene match. The CDR3 runs 19 residues. The germline gives CDR1 TSWWSYY, CDR2 QGS. The CDR3 coding sequence is TGTGCTCTTGGGTACCACGGGGTCGGGCTGGGGGATCCTCAAAATAAACTCATCTTT. This codes for CALGYHGVGLGDPQNKLIF.

This clone was observed at least ten times. This DNA's translation differs at residue 19 from TCRdb's protein, which comes from a much larger clone; a read error is likely, and the protein shown is translated from the DNA. The J segment was not called; the V segment is TRDV2; the table calls TRDD3, which could not be checked here. Germline V gives CDR1 GEAIGNYY, CDR2 EKD. The CDR3 totals 21 residues. The chain's CDR3 is CACDILTANLLGDRLPDKPIF. The DNA of the CDR3 is TGTGCCTGTGACATTCTAACTGCCAACCTACTGGGGGATAGACTACCCGATAAACCCATCTTT.

A few counts support this clone. This is likely an artifact of a read error, given a far larger clone one base away. Other DNA sequences in the sample encode the same CDR3. Here the CDR3 reads CAPHFDDSFHKVLGDGYTDKLIF. DNA for the CDR3: TGTGCCCCGCATTTCGACGACTCCTTCCATAAGGTACTGGGGGACGGGTACACCGATAAACTCATCTTT. The rearrangement uses TRDV3 and TRDJ1, with 9 bases aligning to TRDD3. Germline assignment: CDR1 TVYSNPD and CDR2 GDNSRS (reference sequence). The CDR3 consists of 23 residues. The V and J ends lost 5 bases and 0 bases, in that order; junction bases with no gene match: 34.

This clone was counted ten times or more. This rearrangement joins TRDV1 to TRDJ1; D ambiguous. The J gene, absent from TCRdb, was called here by matching the DNA to germline. CDR3 length: 15 amino acids. Looked up from germline, CDR1 is TSWWSYY and CDR2 is QGS. The ends were cut back, 1 base at V and 4 bases at J, with 13 bases in the middle. CDR3 sequence: CALGERGPCHDKLIF. The CDR3 DNA reads TGTGCTCTTGGGGAACGTGGTCCTTGCCACGATAAACTCATCTTT.

This clone was seen a handful of times. A much larger clone differs from this one at a single base, so this may be a read error. Other DNA sequences of this sample code for an identical CDR3. This sequence joins TRDV1 and TRDJ1; D possibly corresponds to TRDD2 (5 bases). No J segment appears in TCRdb, so it was assigned here by matching the sequence to germline. V was trimmed by 5 bases and J by 8 bases, leaving 30 bases between them. The CDR3 has 18 residues. Germline CDR1 TSWWSYY, CDR2 QGS. CDR3 region: CALGPEGRLMGPTRKLIF. The CDR3 region has the DNA TGTGCTCTTGGGCCAGAAGGGCGACTAATGGGACCTACGAGGAAACTCATCTTT.